The rows below give T cell receptor beta chains drawn from one sample of a study of blood T cell repertoires in COVID-19. TCRdb keeps only in-frame clones here, not all; method: immunoSEQ multiplex PCR. This sample carries 85,000 to 100,000 clones, 79% of them seen once, and the ten largest clones take 15% to 20%. Sequences were obtained from peripheral blood. The receptor set was obtained from an elderly woman with active or convalescent COVID-19. CDR3s include the opening cysteine and the closing phenylalanine or tryptophan. Clone size is shown for a subset of rows, as once, few, many or a class of expanded clone.

V gene: TRBV18; J gene: TRBJ2-7; clone size: -; CDR3 protein: CASSPGIADSYEQYF
V gene: TRBV5-1; J gene: TRBJ2-5; clone size: -; CDR3 protein: CASSLGRTQETQYF
V gene: TRBV2; J gene: TRBJ2-7; clone size: -; CDR3 protein: CATSPFEQYF
V gene: TRBV29-1; J gene: TRBJ1-1; clone size: once; CDR3 protein: CSVAAPTGYDTEAFF
V gene: TRBV27; J gene: TRBJ1-2; clone size: -; CDR3 protein: CASSLGGNYGYTF
V gene: TRBV5-1; J gene: TRBJ1-1; clone size: -; CDR3 protein: CASSFRGYTEAFF
V gene: TRBV15; J gene: TRBJ2-5; clone size: -; CDR3 protein: CATSSLSGSGETQYF
V gene: TRBV5-6; J gene: TRBJ2-7; clone size: once; CDR3 protein: CASSLRLAGIHSYEQYF
V gene: TRBV6-5; J gene: TRBJ1-4; clone size: -; CDR3 protein: CASSSTGTGSEKLFF
V gene: TRBV7-6; J gene: TRBJ2-1; clone size: -; CDR3 protein: CASSPYSNEQFF
V gene: TRBV6-5; J gene: TRBJ2-5; clone size: -; CDR3 protein: CASDRTGETQYF
V gene: TRBV5-6; J gene: TRBJ2-5; clone size: few; CDR3 protein: CASSLGRAGGPGETQYF
V gene: TRBV19; J gene: TRBJ1-2; clone size: -; CDR3 protein: CASRNRGNGNYGYTF
V gene: TRBV5-5; J gene: TRBJ2-7; clone size: -; CDR3 protein: CASSSPKREQYF
V gene: TRBV6-5; J gene: TRBJ2-6; clone size: once; CDR3 protein: CASSIGGSGANVLTF